This TCR beta chain was documented in a study of CD8+ T cells in alopecia areata. Study outcomes and limitations: Whereas mice showed it more clearly, TCR sharing across patients was murkier, possibly because of HLA. Many expanded lesional clones stayed in scalp and blood while on tofacitinib.

This CDR3 is built from 12 residues. The V and J ends lost 11 bases and 1 base respectively, with 10 bases between them. In germline, CDR1 is ENHRY, CDR2 SYGVKD. A note on this clone: What it binds is not known.

RNA extraction and reverse transcription yielded cDNA as sequencing template. Libraries were prepared by immunoSEQ multiplex PCR; TCRdb keeps only in-frame clonotypes and omits some of them. The sample includes about 92,000 clones, roughly 45% of them seen just once. Treatment specified: oral pan-JAK inhibitor, 5-10 mg twice daily. This chain connects TRBV10-3 to TRBJ2-3; no clear D. This specimen consisted of CD8+ T cells sorted from blood, obtained at week 24, from a patient treated with tofacitinib. This clonotype was obtained from a human donor with alopecia areata. The CDR3 loop is CASRAGTDTQYF. CDR3 nucleotide sequence: TGTGCCTCCCGGGCCGGCACAGATACGCAGTATTTT.